This TCR beta chain derives from a study of shared clonotypes between healthy human individuals (dated by TCRdb to about 2020). Study-level background: A few men and a couple of women, aged 18 to 49 years, made up the cohort. Each donor's leukapheresis produced roughly between roughly 0.9 and 8.9 billion PBMCs. To estimate repertoire size and how much clonotypes are shared between individuals, the study performed deep sequencing of blood TCR repertoires from 4 to 6 healthy adults. Different laboratories and diverse techniques were used to prepare libraries and sequence TCR repertoires, to increase sequencing depth and limit assay-specific biases.

Relative to germline, V is 7 bases shorter and J is 3 bases shorter, with 15 bases between their ends. CDR3 length: 14 amino acids, cysteine to phenylalanine. Just the 42-base CDR3 DNA is kept, in frame starting at base 1. CDR1 and CDR2, per the germline V gene (reference sequence), are MNHEY and SMNVEV. This clone was seen repeatedly, ten times or more. The antigen it recognizes is unknown. No base qualities exist here, and no much larger clone lies one base off it. Healthy HIV-negative adults with no recently reported acute infections or vaccinations were included as donors. Only Caucasian adults living in Nashville, Tennessee, USA were represented among the donors. For unsorted samples, approximately 89 million PBMCs were counted, and genomic DNA was extracted using the QIAamp DNA Blood Mini kit. After blood collection by leukapheresis, PBMCs were isolated using Ficoll-Histopaque density gradient centrifugation and then cryopreserved in the vapor phase of liquid nitrogen.

TCR CDR3 regions were amplified from genomic DNA by multiplex PCR using the deep immunoSEQ assay. Genomic DNA extracted from each cell subset was distributed evenly over all wells of several immunoSEQ 96-well plates, and each plate served as one replicate. For unsorted PBMC, around 0.3 ug genomic DNA, equal to roughly 33,000 T cell genomes, was loaded into each replicate PCR. Ten immunoSEQ deep assay plates were used to sequence the unsorted PBMC genomic DNA. The purified libraries were quantified using a Qubit 3.0 fluorometer, sized with a Bioanalyzer 2100, and then quantified again using the KAPA Library Quantification kit. Every immunoSEQ 96-well plate was sequenced on a dedicated single-read 150-cycle Illumina NextSeq 550 flow cell. The study's own analysis went as follows. Because the immunoSEQ output included only junctional sequences and no quality scores, the filtering could not be the same as the filtering used for full-length reads. To assign V/J genes and CDR3, sequences were annotated against IMGT germline references using PyIR, a Python wrapper for IgBLAST v1.9. Reads with weak V/J assignments (E-value above 1e-6), missing CDR3, stop codons, out-of-frame junctions, or ambiguous translated residues were removed. A V3J clonotype was defined by an identical inferred V gene, J gene, and CDR3 amino acid sequence. Percentage overlap between repertoires was computed as shared unique clonotypes divided by the size of the smaller repertoire. Three approaches were used to assess repertoire richness: RTK rarefaction, the Chao1 estimator, and Recon v2.1 estimates of unobserved clonotypes. Drawn from immuneACCESS, this table holds only the in-frame rearrangements with V and J called that TCRdb kept. Clones are partly lost; checked studies trace under half to an unresolved V gene and leave the rest unexplained. D and trimming were read from the DNA, whereas the V and J calls and clone size are those reported in that table. The sample table lists about 500,000 clones, around 77% of them with a count of one. The top ten clones comprise around 12% of the sample.

Study-wide conclusions, independent of this receptor: The genetic and exposure-history diversity represented was limited by the small number of donors. Only blood was sampled, and tissue TCR repertoires likely differ from those in blood. Pairwise subsampling led to the expectation that sequencing depth would affect the degree of clonotype sharing among donors.

This chain joins TRBV27 to TRBJ1-1; 5 matching bases give a weak D call of TRBD1. The sequenced material came from PBMCs. The TCR originated in a woman aged 40 to 50 in good health. Some clones in this sample may be carry-over from other donors' samples. The sequence in DNA is TGTGCCAGCACCCGGGACCCAGGGTACACTGAAGCTTTCTTT. Protein translation: CASTRDPGYTEAFF.